This T cell receptor beta chain was sequenced during a study of blood T cell repertoires in COVID-19. Background on the study: The United States, Italy and Spain provided the acute and convalescent COVID-19 samples.

V shed 5 bases, J shed 3 bases, and the junction held 6 bases outside the gene matches. The CDR3 is 16 residues long. CDR1 and CDR2 (germline): SGHTA, FQGNSA. As handled by the study authors: Reference gene primer amplification yielded estimated nucleated cell counts. TCRdb keeps only in-frame clones here, not all; method: immunoSEQ multiplex PCR. For V, J and clone size, that table is used; D and trimming come from the DNA. Here the sample spans about 49,000 clones, approximately 81% being singletons. This clonotype was sampled from an elderly woman with COVID-19, enrolled during active disease. The V gene is TRBV7-2, the J gene TRBJ2-7; 14 bases map to TRBD2. Sequences were obtained from peripheral blood. The DNA of the CDR3 is TGTGCCAGCAGCGGCTATGGACTAGCGGGAGGCTACGAGCAGTACTTC. It yields the protein CASSGYGLAGGYEQYF.